A single sample is the source of the 18 T cell receptor beta chains below, sequenced in a study of shared clonotypes between healthy human individuals. Here immunoSEQ multiplex PCR was the method, and the copy in TCRdb shows in-frame clones only, minus some. The sample has approximately 980,000 clones; about three quarters are singletons. Sequenced material: memory CD4+ T cells sorted from blood. Regarding subset: CD45RA-negative fraction. These receptors came from a man between 18 and 29 years old in good health.

Details on this clone: Other DNA variants within this sample encode the same CDR3. The V call is TRBV6-5, the J call TRBJ1-3, with D unresolved. The V gene's germline CDR1 is MNHEY and CDR2 SVGAGI. Between the trimmed V and J ends, which lost 5 bases and 7 bases, there was a span of 9 bases. The CDR3 extends over 12 amino acids. This CDR3 is CASSGLGNTIYF. The CDR3 DNA follows: TGTGCCAGCAGTGGCCTAGGGAACACCATATATTTT.

The chain links TRBV7-2 to TRBJ2-3; 8 nucleotides match TRBD2. The CDR3 length is 15 residues. V lost 7 bases to trimming and J lost 6 bases; unmatched junction nucleotides: 12. Germline values: CDR1 SGHTA, CDR2 FQGNSA. The chain's CDR3 is CASIPKAGGRDTQYF. In nucleotides, the CDR3 is TGTGCCAGCATCCCGAAGGCGGGAGGCCGTGATACGCAGTATTTT.

The V gene is TRBV6-1, the J gene TRBJ2-7; maybe TRBD1 (5 bases). Germline V lookup: CDR1 MNHNS, CDR2 SASEGT. Trimming took off 3 bases at V and 2 bases at J, with 8 bases between the two ends. The CDR3 has 13 residues. CDR3 region: CASSENRPYEQYF. For the CDR3, the DNA is TGTGCCAGCAGTGAGAACAGGCCCTACGAGCAGTACTTC.

There are a few counts of this clone. The chain recombines TRBV28 with TRBJ2-3; TRBD2 might be the D (6 bases). Deletions cut 7 bases from V and 2 bases from J, with 13 bases between. Germline V gives CDR1 MDHEN, CDR2 SYDVKM. The CDR3 loop spans 14 amino acids. The CDR3 coding sequence is TGTGCCAGCAACCTAGCGTCGAACACAGATACGCAGTATTTT. It encodes CASNLASNTDTQYF.

V and J are TRBV7-8 and TRBJ2-1, with 7 positions matching TRBD2. Germline V gene lookup returns CDR1 SGHVS and CDR2 FQNEAQ. After removal of 5 bases from V and 1 base from J, the junction contained 8 bases not matched to a gene. The CDR3 has 16 amino acids. As DNA, the CDR3 is TGTGCCAGCAGCCCGCGAACTAGCGTTTCCTACAATGAGCAGTTCTTC. Translation gives CASSPRTSVSYNEQFF.

The chain has TRBV7-2 and TRBJ2-2, with D possibly matching TRBD1 (6 bases). The CDR3 contains 16 residues. Germline assignment: CDR1 SGHTA and CDR2 FQGNSA. Deletions cut 6 bases from V and 4 bases from J, with 18 bases between. The CDR3 sequence is CASRFTGSAGTGELFF. The CDR3 DNA is TGTGCCAGCAGGTTTACAGGGTCGGCGGGCACCGGGGAGCTGTTTTTT.

Only one count was recorded for this clone. CDR3: CSVVERWTQYF. For the CDR3, the DNA is TGCAGCGTGGTAGAGAGGTGGACGCAGTATTTT. This rearrangement joins TRBV29-1 to TRBJ2-3; D remains ambiguous. V lost 6 bases and J lost 9, with 13 bases in between. The V gene's germline CDR1 is SQVTM and CDR2 ANQGSEA. The CDR3 is 11 residues long.

CDR3 nucleotide sequence: TGTGCCAGCAGTAGCACAGGGAACACCGGGGAGCTGTTTTTT. Protein sequence: CASSSTGNTGELFF. The genes are TRBV2 and TRBJ2-2; a weak D match, TRBD1 (5 bases). CDR1 and CDR2 (germline): SNHLY, FYNNEI. This CDR3 region has 14 residues. Trimming stripped 5 bases from V and 1 base from J, with 8 bases between. Supplemented by reference TRBV2 and TRBJ2-2, the full variable domain reads EPEVTQTPSHQVTQMGQEVILRCVPISNHLYFYWYRQILGQKVEFLVSFYNNEISEKSEIFDDQFSVERPDGSNFTLKIRSTKLEDSAMYFCASSSTGNTGELFFGEGSRLTVL.

The chain combines TRBV4-1 with TRBJ2-7; TRBD2 aligns across 7 bases. The length of the CDR3 is 15 residues. The V segment lost 4 bases and the J segment 6 bases; nucleotides outside the gene matches: 12. CDR1 MGHRA and CDR2 YSYEKL come from the germline V gene. In DNA form, the CDR3 reads TGCGCCAGCAGCCCGGGGGGACTACCTTTTGGCGAGCAGTACTTC. Amino acids: CASSPGGLPFGEQYF.

The chain is built from TRBV7-3 and TRBJ2-7, with no clear D. The CDR3 consists of 11 residues. The germline V and J ends were trimmed by 5 bases and 4 bases, with 6 bases remaining between them. The germline gives CDR1 SGHTA, CDR2 FQGTGA. The chain's CDR3 is CASSAPYEQYF. The DNA of the CDR3 is TGTGCCAGCAGCGCCCCATACGAGCAGTACTTC.

A note on this clone: Given a far larger clone just one base away, this is likely a sequencing read error. This same CDR3 is encoded by further DNA sequences in the sample. This chain uses TRBV5-1 with TRBJ2-7, with D unclear. V was shortened by 1 base and J by 7 bases, with 12 bases between the two germline ends. Germline V gives CDR1 SGHRS, CDR2 YFSETQ. The CDR3 is made up of 13 amino acids. CDR3 in DNA: TGCGCCAGCAGCTTGCAGGAAATCCATGAGCAGTACTTC. This codes for CASSLQEIHEQYF.

The V call is TRBV11-2, the J call TRBJ1-6; 7 bases are a match to TRBD1. Losses at the gene ends were 3 bases for V and 5 bases for J; bases not matched to a gene: 4. CDR1 and CDR2 from the germline V gene are SGHAT and FQNNGV. This CDR3 has 15 amino acids. The CDR3 coding sequence is TGTGCCAGCAGCTTCAGGGGGGCGGATAATTCACCCCTCCACTTT. It yields the protein CASSFRGADNSPLHF.

The CDR3 is CASRRDRSSYNSPLHF. The DNA for the CDR3 is TGTGCCAGCAGAAGGGACAGGAGCTCCTATAATTCACCCCTCCACTTT. This chain joins TRBV6-6 and TRBJ1-6; TRBD1 matches at 8 bases. This CDR3 is built from 16 residues. CDR1 and CDR2 from the germline V gene are MNHNY and SVGAGI (reference sequence). Trimming at V came to 6 bases and at J to 0 bases, leaving 4 bases not matched to a gene.

The chain employs TRBV5-1 and TRBJ1-2, with D unclear. Germline CDR1 and CDR2: SGHRS and YFSETQ. The length of the CDR3 is 12 residues. V was pared by 0 bases and J by 4 bases, with 4 bases between. This chain's CDR3 is CASSLDSYGYTF. In DNA form, the CDR3 reads TGCGCCAGCAGCTTGGACAGCTATGGCTACACCTTC.

This clone has just one count. The rearrangement uses TRBV30 and TRBJ1-6, with 7 bases that match TRBD1. Germline CDR1 reads GTSNPN; CDR2 reads SVGIG (reference sequence). With V trimmed by 0 bases and J by 6 bases, 2 bases remained unmatched. The CDR3 runs 14 residues. As DNA, the CDR3 is TGTGCCTGGAGTGTAGGGACAGCTAATTCACCCCTCCACTTT. It yields the protein CAWSVGTANSPLHF.

The V and J genes are TRBV4-1 and TRBJ2-1; the D is unclear. Germline-derived CDR1 and CDR2 are MGHRA and YSYEKL. The CDR3 runs 14 residues. V was clipped by 4 bases and J by 4 bases, with 11 bases between them. The CDR3 DNA follows: TGCGCCAGCAGCCGGTCTATGAGTTACAATGAGCAGTTCTTC. This gives the protein CASSRSMSYNEQFF.

This clone was counted once. The chain recombines TRBV11-2 with TRBJ2-1; TRBD2 matches 14 bases. Germline trimming cut 4 bases from V and 8 bases from J; bases unmatched to any gene: 7. The CDR3 has 16 residues. Germline assignment: CDR1 SGHAT and CDR2 FQNNGV. The CDR3 loop is CASSSGLAGGGDEQFF. For the CDR3, the DNA is TGTGCCAGCAGCTCCGGACTAGCGGGAGGTGGGGATGAGCAGTTCTTC.

V and J are TRBV11-3 and TRBJ2-1; D is undetermined. This CDR3 contains 13 residues. V shed 5 bases and J shed 2 bases, with 7 bases lying between them. The germline gives CDR1 SGHNT, CDR2 YENEEA. The CDR3 bases are TGTGCCAGCAGCCTTGGGGCCTACAATGAGCAGTTCTTC. Residues: CASSLGAYNEQFF.